What follows describes a single TCR beta chain. Antigen unknown. This sample is drawn from a study of coeliac disease. Study results and caveats: Control samples showed higher TRB and TRG clonality than intraepithelial and lamina propria samples in active celiac disease.

The CDR3 is 15 residues long. V was pared by 8 bases and J by 2 bases, with 16 bases between. The germline CDR1 and CDR2 sequences are LNHDA and SQIVND (reference sequence). Profiled with immunoSEQ multiplex PCR; TCRdb holds only in-frame clones, not every one. The sample carries about 3,000 clones, roughly half recorded once. The specimen was intraepithelial lymphocytes from the gut. This clonotype originated in a man aged 50 or older with active celiac disease. The chain couples TRBV19 to TRBJ1-5, with unresolved D. The CDR3 loop reads CASRPGLLGNQPQHF. For the CDR3, the DNA is TGTGCCAGTCGTCCAGGTTTACTCGGCAATCAGCCCCAGCATTTT.